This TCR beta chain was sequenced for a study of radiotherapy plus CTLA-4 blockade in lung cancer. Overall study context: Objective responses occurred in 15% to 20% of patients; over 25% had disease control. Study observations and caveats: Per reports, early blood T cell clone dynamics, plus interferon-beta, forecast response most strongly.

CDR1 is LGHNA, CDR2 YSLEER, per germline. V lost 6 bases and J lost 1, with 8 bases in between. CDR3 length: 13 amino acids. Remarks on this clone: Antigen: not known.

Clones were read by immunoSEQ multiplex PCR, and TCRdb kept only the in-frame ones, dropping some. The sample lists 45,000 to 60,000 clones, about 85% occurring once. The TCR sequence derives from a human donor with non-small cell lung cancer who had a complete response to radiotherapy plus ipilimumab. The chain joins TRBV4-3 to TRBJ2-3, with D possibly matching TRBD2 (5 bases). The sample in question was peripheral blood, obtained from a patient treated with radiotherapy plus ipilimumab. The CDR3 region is CASSLARTDTQYF. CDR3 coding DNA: TGCGCCAGCAGTTTAGCGCGCACAGATACGCAGTATTTT.